The 15 T cell receptor beta chains below were found in one sample sequenced in a study of shared clonotypes between healthy human individuals (dated by TCRdb to 2019 to 2021). Library creation used the immunoSEQ multiplex PCR assay. What TCRdb holds here is the immuneACCESS table cut down to in-frame rearrangements. Part of the clones is not present; checked against another copy, under half of the missing clones reflect an unresolved V gene, and the others are unexplained. In this sample the table shows about 1.5 million clones, over 95% of which occur a single time. Of the sample, roughly 1.1% falls within the top ten clones. The sequenced material came from naive CD4+ T cells sorted from blood. The label giving this sample's cell subset or site can be read as: CD45RA+ positively selected. The receptors stem from a man between 25 and 39 years old in good health.

The chain uses TRBV28 and TRBJ2-7; D unresolved. The CDR3 runs 13 residues. Germline CDR1 MDHEN, CDR2 SYDVKM. V lost 6 bases to trimming and J lost 2 bases, with 11 bases between them. CDR3 DNA: TGTGCCAGCAGGATTGGCAGAACCTACGAGCAGTACTTC. Translating it yields CASRIGRTYEQYF.

The chain recombines TRBV18 with TRBJ2-7, with D perhaps matching TRBD1 (6 bases). The CDR3 totals 14 residues. The germline gives CDR1 KGHSH, CDR2 LQKENI. Trimming removed 5 bases from V and 2 bases from J, with 13 bases in between. CDR3 nucleotides: TGTGCCAGCTCAGGGACACTAAACCCCTACGAGCAGTACTTC. Translation gives CASSGTLNPYEQYF.

The V and J genes are TRBV7-3 and TRBJ2-7; tentatively, D is TRBD1 (7 bases). In germline, CDR1 is SGHTA, CDR2 FQGTGA. V was trimmed by 5 bases and J by 4 bases, leaving 18 bases between them. The CDR3 totals 15 residues. The chain's CDR3 is CASSLLGGTEYEQYF. In nucleotides, the CDR3 is TGTGCCAGCAGCCTACTCGGAGGGACAGAGTACGAGCAGTACTTC.

This sequence joins TRBV13 and TRBJ2-5, with no clear D. Deletions cut 11 bases from V and 9 bases from J, with 7 bases between. The CDR3 extends over 8 amino acids. Per the germline V gene, CDR1 is PRHDT and CDR2 is FYEKMQ (reference sequence). The CDR3 coding sequence is TGTGCCCGTGGGGCCCAGTACTTC. Translated: CARGAQYF.

The V call is TRBV11-2, the J call TRBJ2-1, with TRBD2 matching over 11 bases. The CDR3 contains 18 residues. Germline V gene data show CDR1 as SGHAT and CDR2 as FQNNGV. The V and J ends lost 5 bases and 3 bases, in that order; junction bases with no gene match: 12. The CDR3 loop reads CASSRKVLAGGNYNEQFF. The CDR3 bases are TGTGCCAGCAGCCGGAAAGTCCTAGCGGGAGGCAACTACAATGAGCAGTTCTTC.

This chain connects TRBV2 to TRBJ1-1, with a weak D call TRBD1 (6 bases). This CDR3 is 14 amino acids long. Per germline, CDR1 SNHLY and CDR2 FYNNEI. Trimming pared 7 bases from V and 1 base from J, leaving 13 bases between. The CDR3 bases are TGTGCCAGCAATCTGGCCAGGGGGAACACTGAAGCTTTCTTT. Translated: CASNLARGNTEAFF.

The V and J genes are TRBV7-9 and TRBJ2-1, with 8 positions matching TRBD2. CDR3 length: 13 amino acids. J was trimmed by 9 bases and V by 6 bases; bases with no gene match: 7. CDR1 and CDR2 (germline): SEHNR, FQNEAQ (reference sequence). CDR3 DNA sequence: TGTGCCAGCAGACAGGGACTAGGTCGTGAGCAGTTCTTC. It encodes CASRQGLGREQFF. Based on the CDR3 plus reference TRBV7-9 and TRBJ2-1, the full variable domain is DTGVSQNPRHKITKRGQNVTFRCDPISEHNRLYWYRQTLGQGPEFLTYFQNEAQLEKSRLLSDRFSAERPKGSFSTLEIQRTEQGDSAMYLCASRQGLGREQFFGPGTRLTVL.

CDR3 nucleotides: TGTGCCAGTAGTATTGGGGGGTCGGAGACCCAGTACTTC. Residues: CASSIGGSETQYF. This chain links TRBV19 with TRBJ2-5, with D possibly TRBD2 on 6 matching bases. The V gene lost 3 bases and the J gene lost 5 bases, with 10 bases spanning the gap. Per the germline V gene, CDR1 is LNHDA and CDR2 is SQIVND (reference sequence). This CDR3 has 13 amino acids.

This clone was picked up one time. The sample contains more than one DNA sequence encoding this CDR3. J is TRBJ2-3 and V is TRBV5-1, with 7 positions matching TRBD1. The V gene end was trimmed by 2 bases and the J gene end by 0 bases; junction bases not matched to a gene: 3. The CDR3 extends over 15 amino acids. CDR1 and CDR2 (germline): SGHRS, YFSETQ. The CDR3 sequence is CASSLRQGSTDTQYF. In DNA form, the CDR3 reads TGCGCCAGCAGCTTACGACAGGGAAGCACAGATACGCAGTATTTT. The variable domain in full, completed from reference TRBV5-1 and TRBJ2-3, reads KAGVTQTPRYLIKTRGQQVTLSCSPISGHRSVSWYQQTPGQGLQFLFEYFSETQRNKGNFPGRFSGRQFSNSRSEMNVSTLELGDSALYLCASSLRQGSTDTQYFGPGTRLTVL.

The rearrangement links TRBV28 to TRBJ2-1, with 9 nucleotides matching TRBD2. Germline V gene sequence: CDR1 MDHEN, CDR2 SYDVKM. The CDR3 is 14 amino acids. J was trimmed by 7 bases and V by 4 bases; bases with no gene match: 5. The chain's CDR3 is CASSSGGRGNEQFF. CDR3 DNA sequence: TGTGCCAGCAGTTCAGGCGGGAGGGGAAATGAGCAGTTCTTC.

V usage is TRBV5-1 and J usage is TRBJ1-3; D gene uncertain. The CDR3 has 17 amino acids. V lost 0 bases and J lost 0, with 13 bases in between. CDR1 is SGHRS, CDR2 YFSETQ, per germline. The CDR3: CASSLGNSRLSGNTIYF. DNA of the CDR3: TGCGCCAGCAGCTTGGGGAACTCCCGACTCTCTGGAAACACCATATATTTT.

This clone was seen more than once but under ten times. J is TRBJ2-6 and V is TRBV5-1; 9 nucleotides line up with TRBD1. V trimming: 4 bases; J trimming: 0 bases; junction bases outside the gene matches: 8. The CDR3 totals 18 residues. From germline, CDR1 is SGHRS and CDR2 YFSETQ. CDR3 loop: CASSKGQGGFSGANVLTF. In nucleotides, the CDR3 is TGCGCCAGCAGCAAGGGACAGGGTGGATTCTCTGGGGCCAACGTCCTGACTTTC.

This clone was recorded once. At the DNA level, this CDR3 is encoded by other sequences in the same sample as well. V and J are TRBV27 and TRBJ2-7; perhaps TRBD2 as D (5 bases). Per germline, CDR1 MNHEY and CDR2 SMNVEV (reference sequence). Trimming pared 8 bases from V and 4 bases from J, leaving 9 bases between. The CDR3 runs to 11 residues. DNA for the CDR3: TGTGCCAGCCGTGGAGGTTACGAGCAGTACTTC. Protein sequence: CASRGGYEQYF.

V usage is TRBV9 and J usage is TRBJ1-1; D unresolved. V lost 1 base to trimming and J lost 1 base, with 5 bases between them. The CDR3 has 13 amino acids. CDR1 is SGDLS and CDR2 is YYNGEE in the germline V gene. The CDR3 sequence: CASSVTRNTEAFF. DNA for the CDR3: TGTGCCAGCAGCGTAACGAGGAACACTGAAGCTTTCTTT.

J is TRBJ2-1 and V is TRBV5-1; the match to TRBD1 covers 10 bases. After removal of 0 bases from V and 6 bases from J, the junction contained 3 bases not matched to a gene. Germline V gene lookup returns CDR1 SGHRS and CDR2 YFSETQ. The CDR3 sequence is 15 residues long. CDR3 region: CASSLARTGGNEQFF. Here the CDR3 DNA reads TGCGCCAGCAGCTTGGCCCGGACAGGGGGCAATGAGCAGTTCTTC.